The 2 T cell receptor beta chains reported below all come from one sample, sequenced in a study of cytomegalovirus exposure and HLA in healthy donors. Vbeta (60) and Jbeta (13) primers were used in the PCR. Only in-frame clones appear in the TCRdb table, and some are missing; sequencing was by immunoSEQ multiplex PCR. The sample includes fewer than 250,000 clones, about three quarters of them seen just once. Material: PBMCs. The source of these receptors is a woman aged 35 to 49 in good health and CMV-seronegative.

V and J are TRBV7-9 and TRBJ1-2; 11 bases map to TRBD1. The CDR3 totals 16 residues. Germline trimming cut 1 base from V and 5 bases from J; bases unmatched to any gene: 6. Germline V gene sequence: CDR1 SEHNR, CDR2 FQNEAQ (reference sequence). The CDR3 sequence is CASSLGAGQGAYGYTF. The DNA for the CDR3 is TGTGCCAGCAGCTTAGGGGCCGGACAGGGGGCGTATGGCTACACCTTC.

CDR3 protein: CASRHIRGTTDTQYF. The CDR3 coding sequence is TGTGCCAGCAGACACATCAGGGGTACAACAGATACGCAGTATTTT. The chain joins TRBV6-5 to TRBJ2-3; D perhaps matches TRBD1 (6 bases). There are 15 residues in the CDR3. Germline CDR1 and CDR2: MNHEY and SVGAGI. V gave up 6 bases and J gave up 3 bases, with 16 bases separating them.